A single sample is the source of the 31 T cell receptor beta chains below, sequenced in a study of cytomegalovirus exposure and HLA in healthy donors. The PCR made use of 60 Vbeta and 13 Jbeta primers. Repertoires were generated with immunoSEQ multiplex PCR, while TCRdb's copy carries only in-frame clones and drops some. The sample lists some 110,000 clones; roughly 73% were seen once. The sample consisted of PBMCs. The receptors were gathered from a man aged 35 to 55 in good health and CMV-seronegative.

V gene TRBV4-1 combines with J gene TRBJ1-2; unclear D gene. Per the germline V gene, CDR1 is MGHRA and CDR2 is YSYEKL. The germline V and J ends were trimmed by 3 bases and 11 bases, with 16 bases remaining between them. The CDR3 spans 13 residues. CDR3 sequence: CASSHAARSDYTF. CDR3 bases: TGCGCCAGCAGCCACGCGGCACGGAGTGATTACACCTTC.

This clone appeared a single time. The J gene is TRBJ2-2, the V gene TRBV5-4; 8 bases agree with TRBD2. The CDR3 totals 16 residues. Germline CDR1 reads SGHNT; CDR2 reads YYREEE (reference sequence). Losses at the gene ends were 2 bases for V and 7 bases for J; bases not matched to a gene: 10. CDR3 residues: CASSFNRGGLDGELFF. The CDR3 bases are TGTGCCAGCAGCTTTAACCGGGGGGGCCTTGACGGGGAGCTGTTTTTT.

V and J are TRBV6-5 and TRBJ1-2, with D uncertain. Trimming removed 4 bases from V and 4 bases from J, with 10 bases in between. This CDR3 contains 13 residues. Germline V gene lookup returns CDR1 MNHEY and CDR2 SVGAGI. As DNA, the CDR3 is TGTGCCAGCAGTTGGGAGAGGACCTATGGCTACACCTTC. Amino acid sequence: CASSWERTYGYTF.

The V and J genes are TRBV5-1 and TRBJ1-1, with 8 positions matching TRBD1. Looked up from germline, CDR1 is SGHRS and CDR2 is YFSETQ. The V gene end was trimmed by 8 bases and the J gene end by 6 bases; junction bases not matched to a gene: 15. This CDR3 region has 15 residues. CDR3 coding DNA: TGCGCCAGTAGCCCTTTAGGGGCAGGGGGCCCTGAAGCTTTCTTT. Amino acids: CASSPLGAGGPEAFF.

The V call is TRBV5-1, the J call TRBJ2-3; TRBD2 agrees at 7 bases. CDR1 is SGHRS, CDR2 YFSETQ, per germline. The CDR3 consists of 14 residues. V was clipped by 3 bases and J by 6 bases; unmatched bases: 7. CDR3: CASSSGTIGDTQYF. The CDR3 nucleotides read TGCGCCAGCAGCTCGGGGACTATCGGGGATACGCAGTATTTT.

This chain uses TRBV2 with TRBJ2-1, with a weak D call TRBD2 (5 bases). CDR1 is SNHLY, CDR2 FYNNEI, per germline. Trimming removed 8 bases at V and 0 bases at J, with 11 bases between. The CDR3 has 14 residues. CDR3 sequence: CASGLASSYNEQFF. CDR3 sequence (DNA): TGTGCCAGCGGGTTAGCGAGCTCCTACAATGAGCAGTTCTTC.

V gene TRBV4-1 combines with J gene TRBJ1-5; D is unclear. The ends were cut back, 4 bases at V and 1 base at J, with 8 bases in the middle. CDR3 length equals 14 residues. From germline, CDR1 is MGHRA and CDR2 YSYEKL. CDR3 DNA sequence: TGCGCCAGCAGCCCCCTCGAGAGCAATCAGCCCCAGCATTTT. Translation gives CASSPLESNQPQHF.

The rearrangement joins TRBV12-5 to TRBJ2-3, with a weak D call TRBD2 (5 bases). Per the germline V gene, CDR1 is LGHNT and CDR2 is FRNRAP. Trimming removed 6 bases at V and 6 bases at J, with 13 bases between. The CDR3 is 13 residues long. The CDR3 loop reads CASGRSGPDTQYF. CDR3 DNA: TGTGCTAGTGGAAGGAGCGGACCCGATACGCAGTATTTT.

The CDR3 protein is CASRFAGGPETQYF. The DNA of the CDR3 is TGTGCCAGCAGGTTCGCGGGGGGGCCGGAGACCCAGTACTTC. The rearrangement uses TRBV13 and TRBJ2-5, with 9 bases identical to TRBD2. CDR1 and CDR2 from the germline V gene are PRHDT and FYEKMQ (reference sequence). This CDR3 contains 14 residues. V trimming: 6 bases; J trimming: 5 bases; junction bases outside the gene matches: 7.

The V gene is TRBV5-4, the J gene TRBJ2-2, with TRBD1 matching 8 bases. With 2 bases clipped from V and 2 bases from J, the junction kept 8 bases outside the gene matches. CDR1 and CDR2 (germline): SGHNT, YYREEE (reference sequence). The CDR3 length is 17 residues. CDR3 bases: TGTGCCAGCAGCTTAGGGGCAGGGGGCTTAAACACCGGGGAGCTGTTTTTT. This encodes CASSLGAGGLNTGELFF. The full variable domain, in which reference TRBV5-4 and TRBJ2-2 provide the parts outside the CDR3, is ETGVTQSPTHLIKTRGQQVTLRCSSQSGHNTVSWYQQALGQGPQFIFQYYREEENGRGNFPPRFSGLQFPNYSSELNVNALELDDSALYLCASSLGAGGLNTGELFFGEGSRLTVL.

The chain uses TRBV28 and TRBJ2-7; 9 nucleotides agree with TRBD1. The J segment lost 4 bases and the V segment lost 7 bases, leaving 8 bases of the junction unmatched. The germline CDR1 and CDR2 sequences are MDHEN and SYDVKM. This CDR3 region has 14 residues. In DNA form, the CDR3 reads TGTGCCAGCATCGACAGGGGGAAATCTTACGAGCAGTACTTC. This gives the protein CASIDRGKSYEQYF.

The rearrangement uses TRBV10-3 and TRBJ2-3, with 9 bases aligning to TRBD2. CDR1 and CDR2 from the germline V gene are ENHRY and SYGVKD. The CDR3 spans 14 residues. V shed 11 bases, J shed 4 bases, and the junction held 10 bases outside the gene matches. CDR3 DNA: TGTGCCGCGCGGGAGGGGCAGGGTGCAGATACGCAGTATTTT. This translates into CAAREGQGADTQYF.

This chain uses TRBV21-1 with TRBJ1-1. TRBV21-1 is reported as a pseudogene. The CDR3 runs to 22 residues. The CDR3 sequence is CASSTGREGARSADFVNTEAFF. In DNA form, the CDR3 reads TGTGCCAGCAGCACAGGCCGGGAGGGGGCGAGGTCCGCCGACTTCGTGAACACTGAAGCTTTCTTT.

The DNA of the CDR3 is TGTGCCAGCAGCGAACTAGTAAGCACAGATACGCAGTATTTT. This codes for CASSELVSTDTQYF. This chain connects TRBV9 to TRBJ2-3; a possible D gene is TRBD2 (5 bases). The CDR3 sequence is 14 residues long. CDR1 SGDLS and CDR2 YYNGEE come from the germline V gene. Trimming removed 3 bases at V and 0 bases at J, with 8 bases between.

The sample holds one count of this clone. The DNA of the CDR3 is TGTGCCAGCAGCTGGGGACTTTCTCCAGAGACCCAGTACTTC. Its protein is CASSWGLSPETQYF. The genes are TRBV4-2 and TRBJ2-5, with a tentative D call TRBD2 (6 bases). The CDR3 runs to 14 residues. The germline V and J ends were trimmed by 5 bases and 4 bases, with 14 bases remaining between them. Per germline, CDR1 LGHNA and CDR2 YNFKEQ.

J is TRBJ2-1 and V is TRBV19; 8 bases are shared with TRBD1. Trimming took 2 bases from V and 12 from J; bases not matched to a gene: 9. The CDR3 totals 14 residues. Germline V gene data show CDR1 as LNHDA and CDR2 as SQIVND (reference sequence). CDR3 coding DNA: TGTGCCAGTAGTATACAGGGGGCCGTAGATGGGCAGTTCTTC. This codes for CASSIQGAVDGQFF.

The chain couples TRBV7-9 to TRBJ2-2, with D perhaps TRBD1 (6 bases). The germline V and J ends were trimmed by 3 bases and 4 bases, with 9 bases remaining between them. The CDR3 length is 14 residues. Germline-derived CDR1 and CDR2 are SEHNR and FQNEAQ (reference sequence). The CDR3 is CASSFGQSTGELFF. Here the CDR3 DNA reads TGTGCCAGCAGCTTCGGACAGAGCACCGGGGAGCTGTTTTTT.

The chain is built from TRBV11-2 and TRBJ1-1; 7 positions match TRBD1. The CDR3 sequence is 15 residues long. With V trimmed by 5 bases and J by 1 base, 7 bases remained unmatched. From germline, CDR1 is SGHAT and CDR2 FQNNGV. The CDR3 nucleotides read TGTGCCAGCAGCCGCTTGACAGGGTCGAACACTGAAGCTTTCTTT. It codes for CASSRLTGSNTEAFF.

The chain is built from TRBV7-8 and TRBJ1-5; D gene ambiguous. CDR3 size: 14 residues. Germline V CDR1 and CDR2: SGHVS, FQNEAQ. V lost 3 bases, J lost 6 bases, and 12 bases lay in between. DNA for the CDR3: TGTGCCAGCAGCTTGCAGTACGGCGGTCAGCCCCAGCATTTT. It translates to CASSLQYGGQPQHF.

This clone was seen just once. The CDR3 coding sequence is TGCGCCAGCAGCCTAGACAGGTGGAACACTGAAGCTTTCTTT. It codes for CASSLDRWNTEAFF. The V call is TRBV5-1, the J call TRBJ1-1, with D tentatively TRBD1 (6 bases). V lost 4 bases and J 1 base, leaving 11 bases between the germline ends. The CDR3 has 14 amino acids. Germline CDR1 is SGHRS and CDR2 is YFSETQ.

The chain joins TRBV5-5 to TRBJ2-7; 10 bases map to TRBD1. The germline gives CDR1 SGHKS, CDR2 YYEKEE (reference sequence). The CDR3 covers 15 residues. V trimming: 0 bases; J trimming: 6 bases; junction bases outside the gene matches: 6. CDR3 DNA: TGTGCCAGCAGCTTGGAGGGACAGGGGTCTCTCGAGCAGTACTTC. The encoded protein is CASSLEGQGSLEQYF.

This chain connects TRBV4-3 to TRBJ1-6; 8 bases are a match to TRBD1. Germline values: CDR1 LGHNA, CDR2 YSLEER. Trimming took 0 bases from V and 4 from J; bases not matched to a gene: 2. The CDR3 has 16 residues. CDR3 protein: CASSQDQGAYNSPLHF. The CDR3 bases are TGCGCCAGCAGCCAAGACCAGGGGGCGTATAATTCACCCCTCCACTTT.

The chain uses TRBV5-1 and TRBJ2-3; 10 nucleotides agree with TRBD1. V lost 3 bases to trimming and J lost 1 base; unmatched junction nucleotides: 2. In germline, CDR1 is SGHRS, CDR2 YFSETQ. The CDR3 loop spans 15 amino acids. The CDR3 loop reads CASSSGTGGTDTQYF. The CDR3 DNA reads TGCGCCAGCAGCTCAGGGACAGGGGGCACAGATACGCAGTATTTT.

The CDR3 DNA reads TGTGCCAGCTCACCATCCCGTTCCGGGGAGCTGTTTTTT. Translation: CASSPSRSGELFF. The chain carries TRBV18 and TRBJ2-2; D gene uncertain. The CDR3 has 13 amino acids. The germline V and J ends were trimmed by 2 bases and 6 bases, with 7 bases remaining between them. Germline loops: CDR1 KGHSH, CDR2 LQKENI.

This clone was detected once. V usage is TRBV6-4 and J usage is TRBJ2-5, with 7 bases lining up with TRBD2. The CDR3 is 14 residues long. Germline V gene lookup returns CDR1 MRHNA and CDR2 SNTAGT. V lost 5 bases and J lost 4; bases outside the gene matches: 7. CDR3 residues: CASSHEGGGETQYF. CDR3 nucleotides: TGTGCCAGCAGTCACGAGGGCGGGGGAGAGACCCAGTACTTC.

This chain uses TRBV7-8 with TRBJ1-1; D is unresolved. CDR1 and CDR2 (germline): SGHVS, FQNEAQ. This CDR3 region has 13 residues. V was pared by 4 bases and J by 3 bases, with 9 bases between. CDR3 nucleotides: TGTGCCAGCAGCTGGGAGATAGACACTGAAGCTTTCTTT. This gives the protein CASSWEIDTEAFF.

The chain carries TRBV6-6 and TRBJ2-3; 10 nucleotides match TRBD2. The CDR3 contains 16 residues. Germline CDR1 and CDR2: MNHNY and SVGAGI (reference sequence). The V and J ends lost 4 bases and 2 bases, in that order; junction bases with no gene match: 6. CDR3 in amino acids: CASSWRTSGHTDTQYF. In nucleotides, the CDR3 is TGTGCCAGCAGTTGGAGGACTAGCGGACACACAGATACGCAGTATTTT.

The chain uses TRBV5-1 and TRBJ1-1; tentatively, D is TRBD1 (6 bases). Germline CDR1 and CDR2: SGHRS and YFSETQ. This CDR3 spans 15 amino acids. Trimming cost V 0 bases and J 5 bases, with 14 bases left between them. CDR3 amino acids: CASSLDGGARTEAFF. The DNA for the CDR3 is TGCGCCAGCAGCTTGGACGGGGGGGCGAGGACTGAAGCTTTCTTT. Looking up the rest from reference TRBV5-1 and TRBJ1-1 gives the full variable domain: KAGVTQTPRYLIKTRGQQVTLSCSPISGHRSVSWYQQTPGQGLQFLFEYFSETQRNKGNFPGRFSGRQFSNSRSEMNVSTLELGDSALYLCASSLDGGARTEAFFGQGTRLTVV.

V gene TRBV11-2 combines with J gene TRBJ2-2; 8 nucleotides line up with TRBD2. The CDR3 runs to 15 residues. V was clipped by 5 bases and J by 3 bases; unmatched bases: 5. Germline CDR1 is SGHAT and CDR2 is FQNNGV. The CDR3 sequence: CASSLRGGYTGELFF. Written as DNA, the CDR3 is TGTGCCAGCAGCCTTCGGGGGGGGTACACCGGGGAGCTGTTTTTT. The full variable domain, with the rest looked up from reference TRBV11-2 and TRBJ2-2, is EAGVAQSPRYKIIEKRQSVAFWCNPISGHATLYWYQQILGQGPKLLIQFQNNGVVDDSQLPKDRFSAERLKGVDSTLKIQPAKLEDSAVYLCASSLRGGYTGELFFGEGSRLTVL.

Concerning this clone itself: In the same sample, other DNA sequences code for this CDR3. The chain uses TRBV7-9 and TRBJ1-5; unclear D gene. The CDR3 runs to 15 residues. Looked up from germline, CDR1 is SEHNR and CDR2 is FQNEAQ (reference sequence). The V end lost 1 base, the J end lost 0 bases, and 7 bases lay between the germline ends. Here the CDR3 DNA reads TGTGCCAGCAGCTTAGGCGGGTATAGCAATCAGCCCCAGCATTTT. Amino acid sequence: CASSLGGYSNQPQHF.

CDR3 in DNA: TGTGCCAGCAGTGAAGCGATCGGACAGGGCGGTCAGCCCCAGCATTTT. Its translation is CASSEAIGQGGQPQHF. V and J are TRBV6-1 and TRBJ1-5; 8 bases fit TRBD1. Germline trimming cut 0 bases from V and 6 bases from J; bases unmatched to any gene: 7. The CDR3 runs to 16 residues. Germline V gene data show CDR1 as MNHNS and CDR2 as SASEGT.